A single T cell receptor beta chain is shown here with its context. V gave up 5 bases and J gave up 5 bases; unmatched junction bases: 4. The CDR3 runs 13 residues. Germline V CDR1 and CDR2: SGHRS, YFSETQ. Reverse transcription used about 0.45 to 1 ug RNA and random hexamers. In TCRdb, the immunoSEQ multiplex PCR reads were re-called with MiXCR into one record per CDR3 protein. The data show approximately 200,000 distinct CDR3 sequences, 90% to 97% seen once. The record originates from a study of CD8 T cells in Susac syndrome. This sequence joins TRBV5-1 and TRBJ2-4; TRBD2 aligns across 7 bases. The receptor was derived from a human donor with multiple sclerosis. Sequencing was carried out using CD4+ T cells from PBMCs. CDR3 DNA sequence: TGCGCCAGCAGAAGCGGGGACCAAAACATTCAGTACTTC. Its translation: CASRSGDQNIQYF.